The following is a TCR beta chain sequence with its context. Its cognate antigen is unknown. This sample was included in a study of shared clonotypes between healthy human individuals. Selected positively for CCR7 and CD45RO-negative, naive CD8 cells excluded terminally differentiated effector memory CD45RA+ cells. Notes on the study in general: Generation probabilities of non-shared clonotypes were lower (relative to those shared by all four donors). A few donors had about 5% of their naive CD4 clonotypes in common. Sampling covered blood only; tissue repertoires likely differ.

DNA at 200 ng, around 30,000 T cell genomes, went into sorted-subset replicate PCRs. Some clones are missing from TCRdb's copy, which holds only in-frame ones; the method was immunoSEQ multiplex PCR. The table lists more than 550,000 clones, 90% to 95% of them singletons. There are 15 residues in the CDR3. The germline CDR1 and CDR2 sequences are MNHEY and SMNVEV (reference sequence). Losses at the gene ends were 0 bases for V and 7 bases for J; bases not matched to a gene: 3. V usage is TRBV27 and J usage is TRBJ1-4; 9 bases agree with TRBD1. Sequencing was carried out using naive CD8+ T cells sorted from blood. The TCR was taken from a man under 40 in good health. The CDR3 bases are TGTGCCAGCAGTTTATCGACAGGGGGAGGTGAAAAACTGTTTTTT. Translating gives CASSLSTGGGEKLFF. Filled out from reference TRBV27 and TRBJ1-4, the complete variable domain reads EAQVTQNPRYLITVTGKKLTVTCSQNMNHEYMSWYRQDPGLGLRQIYYSMNVEVTDKGDVPEGYKVSRKEKRNFPLILESPSPNQTSLYFCASSLSTGGGEKLFFGSGTQLSVL.